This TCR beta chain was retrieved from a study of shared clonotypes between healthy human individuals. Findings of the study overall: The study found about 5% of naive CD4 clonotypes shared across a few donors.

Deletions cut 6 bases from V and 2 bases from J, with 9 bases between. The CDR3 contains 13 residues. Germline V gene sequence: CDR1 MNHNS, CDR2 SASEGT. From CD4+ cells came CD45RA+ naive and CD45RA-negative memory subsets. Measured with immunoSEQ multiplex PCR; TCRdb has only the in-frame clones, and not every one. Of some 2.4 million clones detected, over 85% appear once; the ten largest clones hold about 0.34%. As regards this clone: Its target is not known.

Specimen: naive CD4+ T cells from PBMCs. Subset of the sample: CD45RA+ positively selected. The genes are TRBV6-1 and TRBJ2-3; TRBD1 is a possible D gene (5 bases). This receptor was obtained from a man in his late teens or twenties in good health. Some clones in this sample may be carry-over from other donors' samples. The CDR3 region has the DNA TGTGCCAGCAGCCGACAGTACACAGATACGCAGTATTTT. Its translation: CASSRQYTDTQYF.